Included here is one T cell receptor beta chain sequence, with context. The sample belongs to a study of control samples from healthy donors and cancer patients. The protocol was immunoSEQ multiplex PCR, while the TCRdb copy is restricted to in-frame clones and leaves out a portion. This repertoire shows over 150,000 clones, about 94% found once; its top ten account for 14%. The CDR3 spans 15 residues. V was clipped by 4 bases and J by 2 bases, with 15 bases between them. Germline CDR1 MRHNA, CDR2 SNTAGT. The clonotype comes from a man aged 55 to 70 with colorectal cancer. Sequencing was done on a sample of PBMCs. This chain uses TRBV6-4 with TRBJ2-7; the D call may be TRBD1 or TRBD2 (5 bases each). The CDR3 sequence is CASSVEQGETYEQYF. In DNA, the CDR3 is TGTGCCAGCAGTGTCGAGCAAGGGGAGACCTACGAGCAGTACTTC.